This TCR beta chain was profiled in a study of shared clonotypes between healthy human individuals (dated by TCRdb to the early 2020s). For the wider study: Two women and a few men aged 18 to 49 years were included in the cohort. To estimate repertoire size and how much clonotypes are shared between individuals, the study performed deep sequencing of blood TCR repertoires from a few healthy adults. To increase sequencing depth and limit assay-specific biases, different laboratories used diverse techniques to prepare libraries and sequence TCR repertoires. Each donor's leukapheresis produced roughly between roughly 0.94 and 9.5 billion PBMCs.

Healthy HIV-negative adults with no recently reported acute infections or vaccinations were included as donors. All donors were Caucasian adults living in Nashville, Tennessee, USA. For unsorted samples, tens of millions of PBMCs were counted and genomic DNA was extracted with the QIAamp DNA Blood Mini kit. Blood was collected by leukapheresis, and PBMCs were isolated by Ficoll-Histopaque density gradient centrifugation and then cryopreserved in liquid nitrogen vapor phase. For CDR1 and CDR2, the germline V gene lists MGHDK and SYGVNS. V drops 4 bases and J drops 4 bases, leaving 7 bases in between. From the cysteine through the phenylalanine, the CDR3 covers 13 amino acids. The sequence is cut down to CDR3 DNA, 39 bases in frame from base 1. This clone has only one observation. There is no known antigen for this receptor. Nothing much larger sits one base from this clone, and base qualities are not available.

Using the deep immunoSEQ assay, multiplex PCR amplified TCR CDR3 regions from genomic DNA. Extracted genomic DNA from each cell subset was distributed evenly across all wells of several immunoSEQ 96-well plates, and each plate was treated as a replicate. For unsorted PBMC, each replicate PCR was loaded with roughly 330 ng genomic DNA, equivalent to tens of thousands of T cell genomes. Genomic DNA from unsorted PBMC was sequenced over ten immunoSEQ deep assay plates. Purified libraries were measured with a Qubit 3.0 fluorometer, size-checked on a Bioanalyzer 2100, and measured again with the KAPA Library Quantification kit. Every immunoSEQ 96-well plate was sequenced on a separate single-read 150-cycle Illumina NextSeq 550 flow cell. The authors processed their data as follows. Because only junctional sequences without quality scores were contained in the immunoSEQ output, filtering matching that applied to full-length reads could not be performed. Sequences were annotated with PyIR, a Python wrapper for IgBLAST v1.9, and V/J genes and CDR3 were assigned using IMGT germline references. Any read was removed if the V/J assignment was weak (E-value above 1e-6), the CDR3 was missing, or the read contained stop codons, out-of-frame junctions, or ambiguous translated residues. A V3J clonotype was defined by an identical inferred V gene, J gene, and CDR3 amino acid sequence. The percentage overlap between two repertoires was calculated by dividing the number of shared unique clonotypes by the size of the smaller repertoire. Three approaches were used to assess repertoire richness: RTK rarefaction, the Chao1 estimator, and Recon v2.1 estimates of unobserved clonotypes. TCRdb retrieved this table from immuneACCESS and kept in-frame rearrangements only. Not all clones are present; in checked studies, unresolved V genes account for under half, and no reason is known for the remainder. D and trimming come from the DNA, and the V and J calls and clone size come from that table. The sample table lists roughly 490,000 clones, around 79% of them with a count of one. The ten largest clones represent about 12% of the sample.

The study at large found these results: Because the study included a small number of donors, the genetic and exposure-history diversity represented was limited. Sampling was restricted to blood, and TCR repertoires in tissue are likely to differ from TCR repertoires in blood. Pairwise subsampling led to the expectation that sequencing depth would affect the degree of clonotype sharing among donors.

This receptor chain uses TRBV25-1 and TRBJ1-4, with the identity of the D gene unclear. The sequence derives from a woman in her thirties or forties in good health. Some clones in this sample may be carry-over from other donors' samples. The sequenced material came from PBMCs. CDR3 reads: CASSGHLNEKLFF. The bases are TGTGCCAGCAGTGGACATCTTAATGAAAAACTGTTTTTT.